The T cell receptor (beta chain) described here comes from a study of cytomegalovirus exposure and HLA in healthy donors. General study results and limits: In an earlier analysis, most TCR beta V segments were productive about 87% or about 30% of the time.

This CDR3 has 15 residues. The germline V gene encodes CDR1 LNHDA and CDR2 SQIVND (reference sequence). V lost 6 bases and J 0 bases, leaving 12 bases between the germline ends. Both 60 Vbeta primers and 13 Jbeta primers went into the PCR. Measured with immunoSEQ multiplex PCR; TCRdb has only the in-frame clones, and not every one. The repertoire holds about 110,000 clones, with around 80% as singletons. To note about this clone: Its antigen is not known.

This clonotype was obtained from a man aged 30-40 years in good health and CMV-seropositive. The sequencing sample was made of PBMCs. The chain combines TRBV19 with TRBJ1-5; D may be TRBD1 (6 bases). For the CDR3, the DNA is TGTGCCAGTAGAGGGGTAGGGGGTAGCAATCAGCCCCAGCATTTT. Its translation: CASRGVGGSNQPQHF.